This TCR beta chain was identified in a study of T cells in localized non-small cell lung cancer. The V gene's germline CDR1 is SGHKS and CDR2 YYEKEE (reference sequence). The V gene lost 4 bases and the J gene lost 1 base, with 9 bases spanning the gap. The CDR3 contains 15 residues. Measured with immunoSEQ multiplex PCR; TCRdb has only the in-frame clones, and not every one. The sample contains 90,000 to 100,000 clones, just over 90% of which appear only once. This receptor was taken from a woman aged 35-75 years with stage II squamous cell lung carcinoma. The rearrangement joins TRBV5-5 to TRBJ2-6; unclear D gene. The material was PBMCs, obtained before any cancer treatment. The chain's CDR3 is CASSPRWSGANVLTF. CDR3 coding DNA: TGTGCCAGCAGCCCACGGTGGTCTGGGGCCAACGTCCTGACTTTC.